This T cell receptor beta chain originates from a study of glioma-infiltrating T cells after dendritic cell vaccination. Libraries were prepared by immunoSEQ multiplex PCR; TCRdb keeps only in-frame clonotypes and omits some of them. The sample lists approximately 50,000 clones, approximately 90% seen once, with over 4.5% in the top ten. The germline CDR1 and CDR2 sequences are MNHEY and SMNVEV (reference sequence). The J segment lost 0 bases and the V segment lost 2 bases, leaving 7 bases of the junction unmatched. The CDR3 sequence is 17 residues long. Time point indicated: after dendritic cell vaccination, including at tumor progression/relapse.

The chain uses TRBV27 and TRBJ2-7; 10 bases agree with TRBD1. The clonotype was recovered from a human donor with glioblastoma. Sequences were derived from blood, sampled after dendritic cell vaccination. The CDR3 protein is CASSLAAGTGVSYEQYF. In DNA form, the CDR3 reads TGTGCCAGCAGTTTAGCTGCGGGGACAGGGGTCTCCTACGAGCAGTACTTC.